A single sample gave rise to the 21 T cell receptor beta chains below, sequenced in a study of blood T cells in healthy people across ages. The authors ran a second PCR of 7 to 11 cycles using a sample-barcoded 5' primer and a J-beta primer mix. Each CDR3 protein is one row after TCRdb ran MiXCR on the 5' RACE reads. The sample carries hundreds of thousands of distinct CDR3 sequences, approximately 30% recorded once. Source material: blood. Every receptor here comes from a woman at least 80 years old in good health.

The chain recombines TRBV29-1 with TRBJ2-7, with 8 bases matching TRBD2. V shed 6 bases, J shed 3 bases, and the junction held 10 bases outside the gene matches. This CDR3 is built from 14 residues. From germline, CDR1 is SQVTM and CDR2 ANQGSEA. CDR3 DNA sequence: TGCAGCGTGACACTGGGACTAGGGGTCTACGAGCAGTACTTC. Protein product: CSVTLGLGVYEQYF.

This clonotype has at least ten counts. CDR3 sequence: CASSYARRQIYQPQHF. The CDR3 DNA reads as TGTGCCAGCAGTTATGCGCGACGGCAGATATATCAGCCCCAGCATTTT. This rearrangement joins TRBV6-2 or TRBV6-3 to TRBJ1-5, with D uncertain. This CDR3 comprises 16 residues. The ends were cut back, 3 bases at V and 5 bases at J, with 17 bases in the middle. From germline, CDR1 is MNHEY and CDR2 SVGEGT.

Ten or more counts support this clonotype. This sequence joins TRBV9 and TRBJ1-4; 9 nucleotides align to TRBD1. The CDR3 has 15 amino acids. Trimming removed 4 bases from V and 8 bases from J; junction bases left unmatched: 9. Germline values: CDR1 SGDLS, CDR2 YYNGEE. As DNA, the CDR3 is TGTGCCAGCAGCCCCCGACAGGGGGGGAACGAAAAACTGTTTTTT. This sequence encodes CASSPRQGGNEKLFF.

This clonotype occurred a few times. A clone one base away is much larger, so this may be a read error. V and J are TRBV20-1 and TRBJ2-5; TRBD1 is a possible D gene (6 bases). V was clipped by 6 bases and J by 3 bases, with 20 bases between them. CDR1 DFQATT and CDR2 SNEGSKA come from the germline V gene (reference sequence). This CDR3 spans 15 amino acids. CDR3 coding DNA: TGCAGTGCCTTTCGAGCCGGGGCAGGGGAAGAGACCCAGTACTTC. Amino acid sequence: CSAFRAGAGEETQYF.

This clonotype was counted ten times or more. V is TRBV7-2 and J is TRBJ2-5; a possible D gene is TRBD2 (6 bases). Germline CDR1 and CDR2: SGHTA and FQGNSA. Trimming stripped 2 bases from V and 0 bases from J, with 16 bases between. CDR3 length equals 17 residues. The CDR3 bases are TGTGCCAGCAGCTTACCGATTAGCGGTGCTTACCAAGAGACCCAGTACTTC. It codes for CASSLPISGAYQETQYF.

This clonotype was counted many times. The CDR3 here is CASRPGGLSEQFF. In DNA, the CDR3 is TGTGCCAGCAGGCCGGGGGGGCTGAGTGAGCAGTTCTTC. This chain connects TRBV28 to TRBJ2-1; 8 bases map to TRBD2. Germline trimming cut 6 bases from V and 9 bases from J; bases unmatched to any gene: 7. The CDR3 length is 13 residues. The germline gives CDR1 MDHEN, CDR2 SYDVKM.

The genes are TRBV24-1 and TRBJ2-1, with a weak D call TRBD2 (6 bases). V shed 4 bases and J shed 9 bases, with 18 bases lying between them. From germline, CDR1 is KGHDR and CDR2 SFDVKD. There are 15 residues in the CDR3. The CDR3 region has the DNA TGTGCCACCAGTGAAAGCCCTAGCGAGATCTCTGAGCAGTTCTTC. Translated: CATSESPSEISEQFF.

DNA for the CDR3: TGCAGTGCTAGGGGACTAGGATCCTACAGTGAGCAGTACTTC. Residues: CSARGLGSYSEQYF. The rearrangement uses TRBV20-1 and TRBJ2-5, with 8 bases that match TRBD2. V lost 3 bases, J lost 11 bases, and 14 bases stayed unmatched. The germline V gene encodes CDR1 DFQATT and CDR2 SNEGSKA (reference sequence). CDR3 size: 14 residues.

The chain uses TRBV20-1 and TRBJ1-1, with 9 bases lining up with TRBD1. V shed 6 bases, J shed 0 bases, and the junction held 8 bases outside the gene matches. CDR1 and CDR2 (germline): DFQATT, SNEGSKA (reference sequence). The CDR3 runs 15 residues. The CDR3 here is CSAPDRGAMNTEAFF. CDR3 sequence (DNA): TGCAGTGCCCCGGACAGGGGAGCGATGAACACTGAAGCTTTCTTT.

Only a few counts were recorded for this clonotype. The rearrangement joins TRBV5-1 to TRBJ2-1, with D possibly being TRBD1 (5 bases). This CDR3 is 16 amino acids long. Between the trimmed V and J ends, which lost 0 bases and 1 base, there was a span of 11 bases. The germline CDR1 and CDR2 sequences are SGHRS and YFSETQ. Written as DNA, the CDR3 is TGCGCCAGCAGCTTGGTAGCAGGGAAATCCTACAATGAGCAGTTCTTC. Residues: CASSLVAGKSYNEQFF.

This clonotype was found many times. The DNA for the CDR3 is TGTGCCTGGGGAACAAGTGATAGCAATCAGCCCCAGCATTTT. Amino acids: CAWGTSDSNQPQHF. The chain joins TRBV30 to TRBJ1-5; D not resolved. This CDR3 has 14 amino acids. V lost 5 bases and J lost 0, with 11 bases in between. The V gene's germline CDR1 is GTSNPN and CDR2 SVGIG (reference sequence).

The chain combines TRBV27 with TRBJ1-5; TRBD1 aligns across 7 bases. Germline V lookup: CDR1 MNHEY, CDR2 SMNVEV (reference sequence). Trimming at V came to 7 bases and at J to 3 bases, leaving 6 bases not matched to a gene. CDR3 length: 14 residues. The CDR3 reads CASTEGQLNQPQHF. As DNA, the CDR3 is TGTGCCAGCACGGAGGGACAGCTCAATCAGCCCCAGCATTTT.

Many counts were recorded for this clonotype. This CDR3 is CASSLSEGVYYGYTF. CDR3 sequence (DNA): TGTGCCAGCAGCTTGTCGGAAGGGGTGTACTATGGCTACACCTTC. The gene calls are TRBV7-8 and TRBJ1-2; D is perhaps TRBD1 (5 bases). The CDR3 has 15 amino acids. Trimming shortened V by 3 bases and J by 3 bases, and 14 bases separated the two germline ends. Germline CDR1 SGHVS, CDR2 FQNEAQ.

The sample holds many counts of this clonotype. The chain joins TRBV7-8 to TRBJ2-7; D uncertain. This CDR3 is 16 amino acids long. The V and J ends lost 6 bases and 0 bases respectively, with 18 bases between them. CDR1 and CDR2 (germline): SGHVS, FQNEAQ. CDR3 DNA: TGTGCCAGCAGTTCTCTCAACGGGCGGAGCTCCTACGAGCAGTACTTC. This gives the protein CASSSLNGRSSYEQYF.

This clonotype was seen at least ten times. The rearrangement uses TRBV10-3 and TRBJ2-1, with 10 nucleotides matching TRBD2. The V gene end was trimmed by 6 bases and the J gene end by 6 bases; junction bases not matched to a gene: 5. Germline CDR1 is ENHRY and CDR2 is SYGVKD. There are 14 residues in the CDR3. CDR3 loop: CAISPGLASNEQFF. CDR3 sequence (DNA): TGTGCCATCAGCCCGGGACTAGCGTCCAATGAGCAGTTCTTC.

A word on this clonotype: A much larger clone is a single base away; this may be a read error. V gene TRBV7-9 combines with J gene TRBJ1-6, with TRBD1 matching 9 bases. CDR3 length equals 15 residues. Germline V gene data show CDR1 as SEHNR and CDR2 as FQNEAQ (reference sequence). The CDR3 DNA follows: TGTGCCAGCAGCCCCGGACAGGGGATGAATTCACCCCCCCACTTT. Its protein product is CASSPGQGMNSPPHF.

This clonotype showed up just a few times. V usage is TRBV9 and J usage is TRBJ2-1, with 13 nucleotides matching TRBD2. The junction had 14 bases not matched to a gene; V was cut back by 4 bases and J by 4 bases. CDR1 is SGDLS and CDR2 is YYNGEE in the germline V gene. This CDR3 is built from 19 residues. Here the CDR3 DNA reads TGTGCCAGCAGCATCGGACTAGCGGGGGCGCAGCGGGATTACAATGAGCAGTTCTTC. Amino acids: CASSIGLAGAQRDYNEQFF.

This clonotype was seen at least ten times. The rearrangement links TRBV11-2 to TRBJ1-2; no clear D. Germline V gene sequence: CDR1 SGHAT, CDR2 FQNNGV. CDR3 size: 13 residues. Trimming stripped 5 bases from V and 4 bases from J, with 11 bases between. The CDR3 DNA reads as TGTGCCAGCAGCCAAGGCGGGGTCTATGGCTACACCTTC. As protein: CASSQGGVYGYTF.

There are many counts of this clonotype. This chain connects TRBV15 to TRBJ2-5, with 8 bases fitting TRBD1. This CDR3 contains 16 residues. CDR1 is LNHNV and CDR2 is YYDKDF in the germline V gene (reference sequence). The trim removed 4 bases at V and 5 bases at J, leaving 12 bases unmatched. CDR3 nucleotide sequence: TGTGCCACCAGCACTAAAAGGACAGGGCGAGGGGAGACCCAGTACTTC. This sequence encodes CATSTKRTGRGETQYF.

The sample holds many counts of this clonotype. The chain recombines TRBV7-2 with TRBJ1-6, with D unclear. Germline CDR1 is SGHTA and CDR2 is FQGNSA. CDR3 length equals 16 residues. Trimming removed 0 bases from V and 5 bases from J, with 11 bases in between. CDR3 in amino acids: CASSLALASHNSPLHF. In nucleotides, the CDR3 is TGTGCCAGCAGCTTAGCGCTTGCCAGTCATAATTCACCCCTCCACTTT.

In this sample, this clonotype turned up a few times. This sequence joins TRBV6-1 and TRBJ1-1; D gene uncertain. Deletions cut 4 bases from V and 4 bases from J, with 10 bases between. The CDR3 runs to 13 residues. Germline V CDR1 and CDR2: MNHNS, SASEGT. CDR3 loop: CASSVQAGTEAFF. The CDR3, as DNA: TGTGCCAGCAGTGTGCAGGCGGGCACTGAAGCTTTCTTT.